The 15 T cell receptor beta chains below all came from one sample that was sequenced in a study of beta chain features in type 1 diabetes. The entirety of the isolated RNA underwent reverse transcription, so expressed TCRB transcripts were sequenced. Method: immunoSEQ multiplex PCR; TCRdb's copy keeps in-frame clones and lacks some. This table has approximately 730,000 clones, 13% appearing once. Findings of the study overall: Shortening that was moderate but significant affected the TCRB CDR3s of Type 1 diabetes patients in all four CD4+ subsets.

These receptors have no known antigen. Sequenced: naive CD4+ T cells from blood. The receptors here all came from a man aged 18 to 30 with type 1 diabetes.

This clone was seen a handful of times. The V gene is TRBV6-4, the J gene TRBJ2-3; TRBD2 aligns across 8 bases. Germline V gene lookup returns CDR1 MRHNA and CDR2 SNTAGT. Germline trimming cut 4 bases from V and 3 bases from J; bases unmatched to any gene: 3. The length of the CDR3 is 14 residues. For the CDR3, the DNA is TGTGCCAGCAGTGGTAGCGGGGCGACAGATACGCAGTATTTT. This gives the protein CASSGSGATDTQYF.

V usage is TRBV30 and J usage is TRBJ1-1; maybe TRBD1 (5 bases). The CDR3 loop spans 14 amino acids. V shed 4 bases and J shed 4 bases, with 16 bases lying between them. Germline CDR1 reads GTSNPN; CDR2 reads SVGIG (reference sequence). In nucleotides, the CDR3 is TGTGCCTGGACTCATACAGGTATAGGCACTGAAGCTTTCTTT. It codes for CAWTHTGIGTEAFF.

This chain uses TRBV19 with TRBJ1-1; D gene ambiguous. Trimming left V 3 bases short and J 6 bases short, with 11 bases between. The CDR3 length is 13 residues. Germline assignment: CDR1 LNHDA and CDR2 SQIVND (reference sequence). The DNA of the CDR3 is TGTGCCAGTAGTATTGAGGGTCGGGCTGAAGCTTTCTTT. Amino acid sequence: CASSIEGRAEAFF.

The chain recombines TRBV9 with TRBJ2-7; D is unclear. The germline gives CDR1 SGDLS, CDR2 YYNGEE. V was clipped by 4 bases and J by 3 bases, with 11 bases between them. The CDR3 spans 13 residues. The CDR3 here is CASSPWTGYEQYF. The CDR3, as DNA: TGTGCCAGCAGCCCTTGGACGGGCTACGAGCAGTACTTC.

The chain uses TRBV6-1 and TRBJ1-5, with 7 bases matching TRBD1. The CDR3 has 14 amino acids. The ends lost 4 bases at V and 6 bases at J; junction bases unmatched: 6. In germline, CDR1 is MNHNS, CDR2 SASEGT. DNA of the CDR3: TGTGCCAGCAGTGGGGGCCAGGGGGGTCAGCCCCAGCATTTT. Translating it yields CASSGGQGGQPQHF.

This chain joins TRBV12-5 and TRBJ2-7, with D perhaps matching TRBD1 or TRBD2 (6 bases each). Germline V gives CDR1 LGHNT, CDR2 FRNRAP. The CDR3 is made up of 17 amino acids. V was shortened by 0 bases and J by 2 bases, with 17 bases between the two germline ends. CDR3 sequence: CASGLVLVQGGTYEQYF. The CDR3 nucleotides are TGTGCTAGTGGTTTGGTACTAGTACAGGGAGGAACCTACGAGCAGTACTTC.

The V call is TRBV18, the J call TRBJ1-5; the match to TRBD1 covers 12 bases. Trimming cost V 0 bases and J 6 bases; bases outside gene matches: 3. Looked up from germline, CDR1 is KGHSH and CDR2 is LQKENI. This CDR3 comprises 16 residues. The CDR3 spells CASSPPGQGAGQPQHF. The CDR3 DNA sequence: TGTGCCAGCTCACCACCGGGACAGGGGGCTGGTCAGCCCCAGCATTTT.

The gene calls are TRBV5-4 and TRBJ2-1; 11 bases fit TRBD2. This CDR3 is built from 17 residues. CDR1 is SGHNT and CDR2 is YYREEE in the germline V gene (reference sequence). Trimming took 4 bases from V and 6 from J; bases not matched to a gene: 12. CDR3 sequence: CASSLPLTSGAPNEQFF. The CDR3 coding sequence is TGTGCCAGCAGCCTCCCGCTGACTAGCGGGGCCCCCAATGAGCAGTTCTTC.

The sample holds a few counts of this clone. This chain connects TRBV7-9 to TRBJ2-2; a weak D match, TRBD1 (5 bases). This CDR3 is built from 14 residues. Between the trimmed V and J ends, which lost 1 base and 4 bases, there was a span of 7 bases. CDR1 SEHNR and CDR2 FQNEAQ come from the germline V gene (reference sequence). CDR3: CASSLDRFTGELFF. The CDR3, as DNA: TGTGCCAGCAGCTTAGACAGGTTCACCGGGGAGCTGTTTTTT.

The chain joins TRBV2 to TRBJ1-1, with a weak D call TRBD1 (5 bases). Germline V gene data show CDR1 as SNHLY and CDR2 as FYNNEI. The CDR3 is 14 residues long. V lost 4 bases, J lost 0 bases, and 9 bases lay in between. Here the CDR3 reads CASSVDSLNTEAFF. The CDR3 DNA reads as TGTGCCAGCAGTGTTGACAGCTTGAACACTGAAGCTTTCTTT.

The J gene is TRBJ1-6, the V gene TRBV7-2, with D hard to call. Deletions cut 2 bases from V and 7 bases from J, with 6 bases between. The CDR3 consists of 13 residues. CDR1 and CDR2 (germline): SGHTA, FQGNSA. The CDR3 region has the DNA TGTGCCAGCAGCTTACTACAGAATTCACCCCTCCACTTT. As protein: CASSLLQNSPLHF.

This clone was seen only a few times. CDR3 amino acids: CASSESSDRAEAFF. The CDR3 DNA sequence: TGCGCCAGCAGTGAGTCCTCGGACAGGGCTGAAGCTTTCTTT. The gene calls are TRBV10-1 and TRBJ1-1; 8 nucleotides align to TRBD1. The CDR3 covers 14 residues. The germline gives CDR1 WNHNN, CDR2 SYGVQD (reference sequence). With 0 bases clipped from V and 6 bases from J, the junction kept 3 bases outside the gene matches.

The CDR3, as DNA: TGTGCCAGCAGCTTGTGGGCTGGGCGGAGTGATGGCTACACCTTC. Translation gives CASSLWAGRSDGYTF. V and J are TRBV5-4 and TRBJ1-2, with D hard to call. Germline V gene data show CDR1 as SGHNT and CDR2 as YYREEE (reference sequence). The V end was cut by 1 base, the J end by 6 bases, with 16 bases between. The CDR3 is 15 residues long.

The chain uses TRBV6-5 and TRBJ2-5; D is unclear. Germline V lookup: CDR1 MNHEY, CDR2 SVGAGI. Trimming cost V 6 bases and J 5 bases, with 7 bases left between them. CDR3 size: 11 residues. The CDR3 loop is CASRARETQYF. The CDR3 DNA is TGTGCCAGCAGGGCCCGGGAGACCCAGTACTTC.

The V call is TRBV7-2, the J call TRBJ2-3, with 15 bases fitting TRBD2. The length of the CDR3 is 17 residues. Germline V gene data show CDR1 as SGHTA and CDR2 as FQGNSA. The junction had 8 bases not matched to a gene; V was cut back by 5 bases and J by 5 bases. CDR3 DNA sequence: TGTGCCAGCAGCCCCCGGACTAGCGGGGGGGCCAGAGATACGCAGTATTTT. Protein product: CASSPRTSGGARDTQYF.